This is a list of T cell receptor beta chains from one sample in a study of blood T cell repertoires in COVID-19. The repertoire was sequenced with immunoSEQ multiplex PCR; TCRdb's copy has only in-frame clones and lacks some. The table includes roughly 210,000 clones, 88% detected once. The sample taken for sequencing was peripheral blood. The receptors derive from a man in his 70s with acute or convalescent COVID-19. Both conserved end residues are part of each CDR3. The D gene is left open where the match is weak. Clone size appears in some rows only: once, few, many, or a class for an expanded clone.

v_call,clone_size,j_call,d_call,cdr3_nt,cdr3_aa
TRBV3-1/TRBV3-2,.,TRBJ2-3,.,TGTGCCAGCAGCGACCAAGGGGTGAGCACAGATACGCAGTATTTT,CASSDQGVSTDTQYF
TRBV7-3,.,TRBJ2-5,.,TGTGCCAGCAGCTTAATATACCAAGAGACCCAGTACTTC,CASSLIYQETQYF
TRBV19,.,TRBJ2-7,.,TGTGCCAGTAGTATCGACAGCCAGACCTCCTACGAGCAGTACTTC,CASSIDSQTSYEQYF
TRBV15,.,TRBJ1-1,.,TGTGCCACCAGCCGACATCAGGGGACTGAAGCTTTCTTT,CATSRHQGTEAFF
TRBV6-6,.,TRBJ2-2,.,TGTGCCAGCAGTTACACAGATAACACCGGGGAGCTGTTTTTT,CASSYTDNTGELFF
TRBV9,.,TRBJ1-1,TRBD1,TGTGCCAGCAGCGTAGCCACAGGGGGCACTGAAGCTTTCTTT,CASSVATGGTEAFF
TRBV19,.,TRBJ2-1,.,TGTGCCAGTAGTGGGATCGGGGGCAATGAGCAGTTCTTC,CASSGIGGNEQFF
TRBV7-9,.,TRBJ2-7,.,TGTGCCAGCAGCTTAATGGCGGGTTCCTACGAGCAGTACTTC,CASSLMAGSYEQYF
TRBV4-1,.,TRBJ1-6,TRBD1,TGCGCCAGCAGCCCTGAGATGACAGGGCTAGGGTCACCCCTCCACTTT,CASSPEMTGLGSPLHF
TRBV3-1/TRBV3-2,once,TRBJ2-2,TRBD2,TGTGCCAGCAGCCAGAGCGGGGCCGGGGAGCTGTTTTTT,CASSQSGAGELFF
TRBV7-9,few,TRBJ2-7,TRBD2,TGTGCCAGCAGCTCCTTCCCGGGACTAGCGAATTCCGACTACGAGCAGTACTTC,CASSSFPGLANSDYEQYF
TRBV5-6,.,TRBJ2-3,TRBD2,TGTGCCAGCAGCTCCTCTAGCGGCCGCACAGATACGCAGTATTTT,CASSSSSGRTDTQYF
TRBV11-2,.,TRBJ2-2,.,TGTGCCAGCAGCATCAGGGTCCAGGGGACCGGGGAGCTGTTTTTT,CASSIRVQGTGELFF
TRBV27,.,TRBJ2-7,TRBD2,TGTGCCAGCAGTCCACTAGCGCTTAAGACCGAGCAGTACTTC,CASSPLALKTEQYF
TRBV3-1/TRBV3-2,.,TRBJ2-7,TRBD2,TGTGCCAGCAGCCAAGATCAGGGACTAGGGTACGAGCAGTACTTC,CASSQDQGLGYEQYF
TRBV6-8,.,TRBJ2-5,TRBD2,TGTGCCAGCAGTTCGGCCGGGGCGGGAGTGGCCGAGACCCAGTACTTC,CASSSAGAGVAETQYF
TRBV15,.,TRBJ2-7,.,TGTGCCACCAGCGGACAGGGAGGGTACGAGCAGTACTTC,CATSGQGGYEQYF
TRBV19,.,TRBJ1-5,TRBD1,TGTGCCAGTAGTGACTTGACAGGGGGAAGAGGCCAGCCCCAGCATTTT,CASSDLTGGRGQPQHF
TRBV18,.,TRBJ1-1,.,TGTGCCAGCTCCTATAATTTGAACACTGAAGCTTTCTTT,CASSYNLNTEAFF
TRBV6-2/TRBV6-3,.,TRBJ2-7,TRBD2,TGTGCCAGCAGTTACCCGACTAGCGGCCGCCGCTACGAGCAGTACTTC,CASSYPTSGRRYEQYF
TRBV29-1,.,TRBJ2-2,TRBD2,TGCAGCGTTGGAACTAGCGGGAGGACTGGGGAGCTGTTTTTT,CSVGTSGRTGELFF
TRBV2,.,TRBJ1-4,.,TGTGCCAACCGGGATTTGGAAGGTGAAAAACTGTTTTTT,CANRDLEGEKLFF
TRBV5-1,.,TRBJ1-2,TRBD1,TGCGCCAGCAGCTCTACCGGGACAGATCCTCATCGCTACACCTTC,CASSSTGTDPHRYTF
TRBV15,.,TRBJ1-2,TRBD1,TGTGCCACCAGCAGAAGGGACAGGGGCAACTATGGCTACACCTTC,CATSRRDRGNYGYTF
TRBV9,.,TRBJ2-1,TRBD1,TGTGCCAGCAGCGAACGACAGGGGGCCAGTGAGCAGTTCTTC,CASSERQGASEQFF
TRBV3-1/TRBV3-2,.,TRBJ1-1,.,TGTGCCAGCAGCCACAGGGGTCAAGAGGACACTGAAGCTTTCTTT,CASSHRGQEDTEAFF
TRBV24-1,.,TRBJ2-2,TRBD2,TGTGCCACCAGTGACCCCGGGGTAGCGGGAGGTACCGGGGAGCTGTTTTTT,CATSDPGVAGGTGELFF
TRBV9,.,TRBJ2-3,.,TGTGCCAGCAGCGCCCGACAGGTCCGAGGGATTGGGTATACGCAGTATTTT,CASSARQVRGIGYTQYF
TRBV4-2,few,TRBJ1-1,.,TGTGCCAGCGGGAAGATACAGGGATCGAACACTGAAGCTTTCTTT,CASGKIQGSNTEAFF
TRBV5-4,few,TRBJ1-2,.,TGTGCCAGCAGCTTGGACCAGGGAGGGACCTATGGCTACACCTTC,CASSLDQGGTYGYTF
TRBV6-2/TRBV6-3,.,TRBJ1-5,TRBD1,TGTGCCAGCAGTTACGGCCGGGACAGGGCCCATCAGCCCCAGCATTTT,CASSYGRDRAHQPQHF
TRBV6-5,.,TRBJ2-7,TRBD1,TGTGCCAGCAGTTCACCGGGACAGGGTATACGGGAGCAGTACTTC,CASSSPGQGIREQYF
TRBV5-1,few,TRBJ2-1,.,TGCGCCAGCAGCTTGGACAGGAGCTCCTACAATGAGCAGTTCTTC,CASSLDRSSYNEQFF
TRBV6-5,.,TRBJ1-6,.,TGTGCCAGCCTAACTGGACAGTTTGGTTCACCCCTCCACTTT,CASLTGQFGSPLHF
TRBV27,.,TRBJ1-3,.,TGTGCCAGCAGTTTAGGGGGGGCGGCTGGAAACACCATATATTTT,CASSLGGAAGNTIYF
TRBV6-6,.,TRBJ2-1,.,TGTGCCAGCAGTCTCGGGACAGGGTCGGCTAGCGGGAGTTATGAGCAGTTCTTC,CASSLGTGSASGSYEQFF
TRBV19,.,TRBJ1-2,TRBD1,TGTGCCAGTAGCCTGGGACAGCGCTATGGCTACACCTTC,CASSLGQRYGYTF
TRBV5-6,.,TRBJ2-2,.,TGTGCCAGCAGCCTTAGACTGTTCTCCGGGGAGCTGTTTTTT,CASSLRLFSGELFF
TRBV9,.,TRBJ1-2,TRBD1,TGTGCCAGCAGCGTAGGGCGGGACAGGGGACCTAACTATGGCTACACCTTC,CASSVGRDRGPNYGYTF
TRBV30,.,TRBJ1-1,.,TGTGCCTGGAGTAGGCAGGCTGAAGCTTTCTTT,CAWSRQAEAFF
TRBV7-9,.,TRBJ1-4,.,TGTGCCAGCAGCTTAAGTAGGGGGTTGGGTGAAAAACTGTTTTTT,CASSLSRGLGEKLFF
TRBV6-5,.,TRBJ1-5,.,TGTGCCAGCAGGGGGGAGGGAGGGCACGGTCAGCCCCAGCATTTT,CASRGEGGHGQPQHF
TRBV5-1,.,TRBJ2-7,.,TGCGCCAGCAGCCCCGACCCCCAGGCCTCCTACGAGCAGTACTTC,CASSPDPQASYEQYF
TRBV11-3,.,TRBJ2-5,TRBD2,TGTGCCAGCAGCCCGGGGGGACAAGAGACCCAGTACTTC,CASSPGGQETQYF
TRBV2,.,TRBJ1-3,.,TGTGCCAGCGGAGCAGGGGCGAACTCTGGAAACACCATATATTTT,CASGAGANSGNTIYF
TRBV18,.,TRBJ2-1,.,TGTGCCAGCTCACCGACGGCCGACACCTACAATGAGCAGTTCTTC,CASSPTADTYNEQFF
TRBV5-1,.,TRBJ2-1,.,TGCGCCAGCAGCGCGGGTGACCGAGATGAGCAGTTCTTC,CASSAGDRDEQFF
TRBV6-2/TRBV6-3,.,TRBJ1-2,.,TGTGCCAGCAGTTACGGCCGGTCACGGGGTAGCTATGGCTACACCTTC,CASSYGRSRGSYGYTF
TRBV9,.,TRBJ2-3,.,TGTGCCAGCAGCAGTTTACGGGGCACAGATACGCAGTATTTT,CASSSLRGTDTQYF
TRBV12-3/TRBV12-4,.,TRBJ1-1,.,TGTGCCACCCGGCGGGAATCTGAAGCTTTCTTT,CATRRESEAFF
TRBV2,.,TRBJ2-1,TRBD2,TGTGCCAGCAGTCGACTAGCGGGGGACTACAATGAGCAGTTCTTC,CASSRLAGDYNEQFF
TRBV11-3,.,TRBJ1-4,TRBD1,TGTGCCAGCAGCTTGGGACAGGGGTTAACTAATGAAAAACTGTTTTTT,CASSLGQGLTNEKLFF
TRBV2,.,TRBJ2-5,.,TGTGCCAGCAGTGAAATAGATGCGGGAATGGAGACCCAGTACTTC,CASSEIDAGMETQYF
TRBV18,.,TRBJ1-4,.,TGTGCCAGCTCACCACCGGGGACGACAGGAGAAAAACTGTTTTTT,CASSPPGTTGEKLFF
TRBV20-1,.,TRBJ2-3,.,TGCAGTGTCCATAGCACAGATACGCAGTATTTT,CSVHSTDTQYF
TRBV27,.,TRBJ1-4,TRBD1,TGTGCCAGCAGTGTCCTGGGGACAGGGAATGAAAAACTGTTTTTT,CASSVLGTGNEKLFF
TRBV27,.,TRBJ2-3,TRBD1,TGTGCCAGCAGCCGGACAGGGAGTAATACGCAGTATTTT,CASSRTGSNTQYF
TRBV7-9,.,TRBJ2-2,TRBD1,TGTGCCAGCAGACAACAGGGGGCGAGCGGGGAGCTGTTTTTT,CASRQQGASGELFF
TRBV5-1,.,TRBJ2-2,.,TGCGCCAGCAGCCAGAGACAGACCCCGAACACCGGGGAGCTGTTTTTT,CASSQRQTPNTGELFF
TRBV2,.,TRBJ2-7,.,TGTGCCAGCTGCCCGGAGACAGGGAGGGAGCAGTACTTC,CASCPETGREQYF